These T cell receptor beta chains were read from a single sample in a study of cytomegalovirus exposure and HLA in healthy donors. Method: immunoSEQ multiplex PCR; TCRdb's copy keeps in-frame clones and lacks some. The sample contains roughly 100,000 clones, approximately 70% of which appear only once. Sequenced sample: PBMCs. The receptors were gathered from a man under 40 in good health and CMV-seronegative. CDR3s include the opening cysteine and the closing phenylalanine or tryptophan. D genes are given only for firm matches. Not all rows give a size; the values are once, few, many and, for expanded clones, a class.

j_call v_call d_call cdr3_length clone_size cdr3_aa cdr3_nt
TRBJ2-7 TRBV7-9 TRBD2 17 NA CASSPRPGLAGAYEQYF TGTGCCAGCAGCCCCCGACCGGGACTAGCCGGAGCCTACGAGCAGTACTTC
TRBJ1-1 TRBV6-5 NA 15 NA CASSQVGGMNTEAFF TGTGCCAGCAGTCAAGTTGGCGGGATGAACACTGAAGCTTTCTTT
TRBJ1-4 TRBV4-3 NA 12 NA CASSRRGEKLFF TGCGCCAGCAGCCGCCGGGGGGAAAAACTGTTTTTT
TRBJ2-1 TRBV19 TRBD2 15 once CASSPGTSLNNEQFF TGTGCCAGTAGTCCCGGGACTAGTCTTAACAATGAGCAGTTCTTC
TRBJ2-7 TRBV11-2 NA 12 NA CASSLVPGAQYF TGTGCCAGCAGCTTAGTCCCGGGAGCGCAGTACTTC
TRBJ2-3 TRBV5-6 NA 14 NA CASSFGQSTYTQYF TGTGCCAGCAGCTTTGGACAGAGTACTTATACGCAGTATTTT
TRBJ2-1 TRBV2 TRBD2 18 NA CASSEGGSSGSSYNEQFF TGTGCCAGCAGTGAAGGTGGCTCTAGCGGGAGCTCCTACAATGAGCAGTTCTTC
TRBJ2-3 TRBV4-2 NA 17 NA CASSQLGKDFSTDTQYF TGTGCCAGCAGCCAACTCGGGAAGGACTTCAGCACAGATACGCAGTATTTT
TRBJ2-1 TRBV5-5 TRBD2 17 NA CASSLDLTSGSYNEQFF TGTGCCAGCAGCTTGGACCTGACTAGCGGGTCATACAATGAGCAGTTCTTC
TRBJ1-6 TRBV7-3 NA 15 NA CASSLWGGRNSPLHF TGTGCCAGCAGCTTATGGGGGGGGCGAAATTCACCCCTCCACTTT
TRBJ1-2 TRBV7-9 TRBD1 13 once CASSLGQGAGYTF TGTGCCAGCAGCTTAGGCCAGGGGGCGGGCTACACCTTC
TRBJ1-1 TRBV27 TRBD1 17 NA CASSLGQGAGGWAEAFF TGTGCCAGCAGTTTAGGACAGGGGGCAGGGGGGTGGGCTGAAGCTTTCTTT
TRBJ2-7 TRBV6-1 NA 14 few CASSDWGVSYEQYF TGTGCCAGCAGTGACTGGGGGGTTTCCTACGAGCAGTACTTC
TRBJ1-2 TRBV27 NA 12 NA CASSPTGYGYTF TGTGCCAGCAGTCCCACAGGGTATGGCTACACCTTC
TRBJ1-2 TRBV4-3 TRBD1 15 NA CASSQVRAGGYGYTF TGCGCCAGCAGCCAAGTTAGGGCAGGGGGCTATGGCTACACCTTC
TRBJ2-1 TRBV20-1 NA 11 few CSASGVGEQFF TGCAGTGCCTCCGGTGTTGGTGAGCAGTTCTTC
TRBJ2-1 TRBV6-1 NA 13 NA CASGVLQHNEQFF TGTGCCAGCGGAGTCCTCCAACACAATGAGCAGTTCTTC
TRBJ2-1 TRBV5-6 NA 14 NA CASSLGGPRGEQFF TGTGCCAGCAGCTTGGGCGGACCCAGGGGTGAGCAGTTCTTC
TRBJ2-7 TRBV5-1 TRBD1 13 NA CASRYGQGNEQYF TGCGCCAGCAGGTATGGACAGGGCAACGAGCAGTACTTC
TRBJ2-1 TRBV7-9 TRBD1 15 few CASSEGQGFYDEQFF TGTGCCAGCAGCGAGGGACAGGGATTCTACGATGAGCAGTTCTTC
TRBJ2-2 TRBV5-1 TRBD2 15 NA CASSLTSGSRGELFF TGCGCCAGCAGCTTGACTAGCGGGAGTCGCGGGGAGCTGTTTTTT
TRBJ1-4 TRBV5-1 NA 15 NA CASSPKYGAGEKLFF TGCGCCAGCAGCCCCAAGTATGGGGCGGGGGAAAAACTGTTTTTT
TRBJ2-5 TRBV30 NA 15 NA CAWSVVKISVGTQYF TGTGCCTGGAGTGTAGTCAAGATTAGCGTGGGGACCCAGTACTTC
TRBJ2-1 TRBV11-3 TRBD1 15 few CASSQGTGVRNEQFF TGTGCCAGCAGCCAAGGGACAGGGGTAAGGAATGAGCAGTTCTTC
TRBJ2-7 TRBV6-5 TRBD2 14 NA CASTPGTSFHEQYF TGTGCCAGCACCCCCGGGACTAGTTTCCACGAGCAGTACTTC
TRBJ2-3 TRBV7-2 NA 13 NA CASSSGVTDTQYF TGTGCCAGCAGCTCAGGGGTCACAGATACGCAGTATTTT
TRBJ1-2 TRBV6-6 NA 13 once CASRQDGNYGYTF TGTGCCAGCAGACAGGACGGCAACTATGGCTACACCTTC
TRBJ1-4 TRBV19 TRBD1 15 NA CASRPTGSYNELLFF TGTGCCAGTAGGCCGACAGGGAGTTATAATGAATTACTGTTTTTT
TRBJ2-7 TRBV5-1 NA 15 NA CASSLDAGSSYEQYF TGCGCCAGCAGCTTGGACGCGGGGAGCTCCTACGAGCAGTACTTC
TRBJ2-2 TRBV5-1 TRBD2 16 NA CASSSGLAGVTGELFF TGCGCCAGCAGCTCGGGACTAGCGGGAGTCACCGGGGAGCTGTTTTTT
TRBJ1-2 TRBV14 TRBD1 15 NA CASSQEGTGLYGYTF TGTGCCAGCAGCCAAGAAGGGACAGGCCTCTATGGCTACACCTTC
TRBJ2-3 TRBV9 TRBD2 15 NA CASSVSGGYTDTQYF TGTGCCAGCAGCGTAAGCGGGGGCTACACAGATACGCAGTATTTT
TRBJ1-1 TRBV19 TRBD1 14 few CASSTTGGSAEAFF TGTGCCAGTAGCACTACAGGGGGCAGCGCTGAAGCTTTCTTT
TRBJ2-7 TRBV18 TRBD2 15 NA CASSPAIAGGDEQYF TGTGCCAGCTCACCAGCGATCGCGGGAGGGGACGAGCAGTACTTC
TRBJ2-2 TRBV5-4 NA 13 NA CASGTQSTGELFF TGTGCCAGCGGGACACAAAGCACCGGGGAGCTGTTTTTT
TRBJ2-7 TRBV6-5 NA 11 NA CASTQGVEQYF TGTGCCAGCACCCAGGGCGTCGAGCAGTACTTC
TRBJ2-7 TRBV19 NA 12 NA CASSIKPHEQYF TGTGCCAGTAGTATAAAGCCCCACGAGCAGTACTTC
TRBJ1-6 TRBV6-1 NA 14 NA CASRGGSYNSPLHF TGTGCCAGCAGGGGAGGGTCCTATAATTCACCCCTCCACTTT
TRBJ1-1 TRBV7-9 NA 14 few CASSSPGVQAEAFF TGTGCCAGCAGCTCCCCAGGGGTTCAGGCTGAAGCTTTCTTT
TRBJ1-1 TRBV11-3 TRBD1 14 NA CASSDGQGGTEAFF TGTGCCAGCAGCGATGGACAGGGAGGAACTGAAGCTTTCTTT
TRBJ1-1 TRBV21-1 NA 16 few CASTFLIWVGGSEAFF TGTGCCAGCACCTTTCTGATATGGGTCGGGGGGAGCGAAGCTTTCTTT
TRBJ2-1 TRBV14 NA 14 few CASSRHISYNEQFF TGTGCCAGCAGCCGACACATCTCCTACAATGAGCAGTTCTTC
TRBJ2-3 TRBV7-2 TRBD2 19 few CASSLVTSGTSWRTDTQYF TGTGCCAGCAGCTTAGTAACGTCCGGGACTAGCTGGCGCACAGATACGCAGTATTTT
TRBJ2-5 TRBV5-6 NA 14 few CASSSRGISETQYF TGTGCCAGCTCGTCCAGGGGAATTTCGGAGACCCAGTACTTC
TRBJ2-7 TRBV9 NA 15 NA CASSPLGDFSYEQYF TGTGCCAGCAGCCCCCTTGGGGACTTCTCCTACGAGCAGTACTTC
TRBJ2-3 TRBV19 TRBD2 16 NA CASKGTSGPPRDTQYF TGTGCCAGTAAGGGGACTAGCGGACCCCCGAGAGATACGCAGTATTTT
TRBJ1-1 TRBV28 NA 13 NA CASSSPPVTEAFF TGTGCCAGCAGTTCCCCCCCGGTCACTGAAGCTTTCTTT
TRBJ2-2 TRBV4-2 TRBD2 17 NA CASSHPQVAGNTGELFF TGTGCCAGCAGCCACCCCCAAGTAGCGGGGAACACCGGGGAGCTGTTTTTT
TRBJ1-1 TRBV30 NA 14 NA CAWTTGKGDTEAFF TGTGCCTGGACAACAGGGAAAGGCGACACTGAAGCTTTCTTT
TRBJ2-3 TRBV7-8 TRBD2 15 NA CASSWSGSLADTQYF TGTGCCAGCAGCTGGAGCGGGAGCTTGGCAGATACGCAGTATTTT
TRBJ2-7 TRBV4-2 NA 13 NA CASSQVGAYEQYF TGTGCCAGCAGCCAAGTGGGAGCCTACGAGCAGTACTTC
TRBJ1-3 TRBV6-1 NA 15 once CASSEEPSSGNTIYF TGTGCCAGCAGTGAAGAACCGAGCTCTGGAAACACCATATATTTT
TRBJ2-7 TRBV5-6 TRBD2 14 NA CASSLGREIHEQYF TGTGCCAGCAGCTTGGGGCGGGAGATCCACGAGCAGTACTTC